The clone carrying this T cell receptor beta chain has a count of ten or more. Amplified TCR beta CDR3 regions came from RNA transcripts. The HTBI primer set served for first-round RT-PCR of the TCR CDR3. Using its own MiXCR run on the multiplex PCR reads, TCRdb lists one record per CDR3 protein. The table has roughly 380,000 distinct CDR3 sequences, about a sixth seen once. Trimming took off 4 bases at V and 0 bases at J, with 15 bases between the two ends. Germline V gene lookup returns CDR1 SGHAT and CDR2 FQNNGV. This CDR3 region has 16 residues. The cohort's ophthalmopathy patients, a group with duration under 3 months, had a Clinical Activity Score of at least 3 and a NOSPECS grade of at least 4. Every diagnosis used clinical symptoms, serum thyroxine and TRAb, thyroid ultrasound and orbital computed tomography. Fresh peripheral blood, less than 11 ml of it, supplied the PBMCs. This entry belongs to a study of T cells in Graves' hyperthyroidism and ophthalmopathy.

The V gene is TRBV11-2, the J gene TRBJ1-2; D remains unclear. What was sequenced was blood. This sequence originates from a woman between 40 and 55 years old with Graves' ophthalmopathy. The CDR3 is CASSSRRNGANYGYTF. The CDR3 bases are TGTGCCAGCAGCTCGAGGAGGAATGGGGCTAACTATGGCTACACCTTC.